This T cell receptor (beta chain) emerged from a study of response to subunit inactivated influenza vaccine. CDR3 length: 15 residues. CDR1 SGHTA and CDR2 FQGNSA come from the germline V gene. V dropped 5 bases and J dropped 4; count of bases not matched to a gene: 8. Via MiXCR, TCRdb re-called the RT-PCR reads, giving one row per CDR3 protein. This table holds 500,000 to 550,000 distinct CDR3 sequences, approximately 7.7% found once. Source: PBMCs from blood, taken less than 30 months after vaccination. The sequence derives from a man in his fifties or sixties who received an inactivated influenza vaccine. This sequence joins TRBV7-2 and TRBJ1-2, with 9 positions matching TRBD1. In nucleotides, the CDR3 is TGTGCCAGCAGCCAAATGACAGGGGGTAGCTATGGCTACACCTTC. This sequence encodes CASSQMTGGSYGYTF.